A single sample gave rise to the 12 T cell receptor beta chains below, sequenced in a study of spatial heterogeneity in lung cancer (dated by TCRdb to about 2019). Library preparation employed 5' RACE. TCRdb lists the instrument as NextSeq 500. The public reads were reanalyzed by TCRdb: fastp trimming at Q25, MiXCR alignment, in-frame beta chains only. Each entry is one CDR3 protein sequence, shown with its most common DNA and genes. For this sample there are about 120,000 distinct CDR3 sequences; 10% to 15% appear just once. The ten largest account for 15% to 20% of the sample. Explained via the paper, the time point label denotes: blood at routine non-recurrence follow-up after resection. For TCR sequencing, whole RNA was extracted from tumor and nontumor lung tissue, or from cryopreserved PBMC samples, and no cell sorting was done. The sample here was PBMCs, taken at follow-up. The receptor source for this set is a male donor with early-stage non-small cell lung cancer.

The sample holds many counts of this clonotype. The V call is TRBV12-3 or TRBV12-4, the J call TRBJ2-5; no firm D call. The CDR3 extends over 11 amino acids. V shed 4 bases and J shed 5 bases, with 5 bases lying between them. The DNA for the CDR3 is TGTGCCAGCAGTTCCTTGGAGACCCAGTACTTC. Its protein is CASSSLETQYF.

V gene TRBV25-1 combines with J gene TRBJ2-5, with D tentatively TRBD2 (7 bases). The V gene's germline CDR1 is MGHDK and CDR2 SYGVNS. Trimming took 2 bases from V and 5 from J, leaving 15 bases between them. The CDR3 spans 15 residues. Here the CDR3 DNA reads TGTGCCAGCAGTGAAGGGGGGGACATCAAGGAGACCCAGTACTTC. This translates into CASSEGGDIKETQYF. The full variable domain, rest sourced from reference TRBV25-1 and TRBJ2-5, is EADIYQTPRYLVIGTGKKITLECSQTMGHDKMYWYQQDPGMELHLIHYSYGVNSTEKGDLSSESTVSRIRTEHFPLTLESARPSHTSQYLCASSEGGDIKETQYFGPGTRLLVL.

There are many counts of this clonotype. The rearrangement joins TRBV6-2 or TRBV6-3 to TRBJ2-1; either TRBD1 or TRBD2 may fit D (6 bases each). Germline V gene lookup returns CDR1 MNHEY and CDR2 SVGEGT. The CDR3 sequence is 17 residues long. V was pared by 7 bases and J by 4 bases, with 23 bases between. CDR3 in amino acids: CASIPQPRGTRYNEQFF. CDR3 in DNA: TGTGCCAGCATCCCCCAGCCCCGGGGGACAAGGTACAATGAGCAGTTCTTC.

In its sample, this clonotype was seen many times. The genes are TRBV29-1 and TRBJ2-1; D may be TRBD1 or TRBD2 (5 bases each). CDR1 SQVTM and CDR2 ANQGSEA come from the germline V gene. The CDR3 runs 11 residues. V lost 6 bases to trimming and J lost 8 bases, with 11 bases between them. The CDR3 coding sequence is TGCAGCGTCGGCAGGGACCATGAGCAGTTCTTC. Amino acid sequence: CSVGRDHEQFF.

The chain has TRBV27 and TRBJ1-5; the match to TRBD1 covers 7 bases. V was pared by 6 bases and J by 7 bases, with 6 bases of the junction left unmatched. Germline V gene sequence: CDR1 MNHEY, CDR2 SMNVEV (reference sequence). CDR3 length: 13 residues. In DNA form, the CDR3 reads TGTGCCAGCAGCCAACAGGGGTGGCAGCCCCAGCATTTT. Amino acid sequence: CASSQQGWQPQHF.

At least ten counts were recorded for this clonotype. CDR3 DNA: TGTGCCAGCAGTGGAGATAGCAATCAGCCCCAGCATTTT. Amino acid sequence: CASSGDSNQPQHF. V is TRBV6-4 and J is TRBJ1-5; D unresolved. Germline loops: CDR1 MRHNA, CDR2 SNTAGT. CDR3 length equals 13 residues. V was trimmed by 4 bases and J by 0 bases, leaving 4 bases between them.

This clonotype was counted a few times. The chain employs TRBV29-1 and TRBJ1-3; TRBD1 matches 8 bases. The trim removed 4 bases at V and 0 bases at J, leaving 8 bases unmatched. This CDR3 is built from 16 residues. Germline V gives CDR1 SQVTM, CDR2 ANQGSEA. In nucleotides, the CDR3 is TGCAGCGTTGTCTCAGGGCAGGGGGCCTCTGGAAACACCATATATTTT. Residues: CSVVSGQGASGNTIYF.

This chain links TRBV28 with TRBJ1-3; no clear D gene. The V and J ends lost 6 bases and 4 bases respectively, with 4 bases between them. Germline loops: CDR1 MDHEN, CDR2 SYDVKM. This CDR3 contains 11 residues. CDR3 in DNA: TGTGCCAGCAGATCAGGAAACACCATATATTTT. Amino acids: CASRSGNTIYF.

Ten or more counts support this clonotype. The V call is TRBV29-1, the J call TRBJ1-1, with a weak D call TRBD1 (6 bases). The CDR3 consists of 14 residues. CDR1 and CDR2 (germline): SQVTM, ANQGSEA. V was clipped by 1 base and J by 6 bases, with 15 bases between them. The CDR3 sequence is CSVEGGKGVAEAFF. CDR3 nucleotide sequence: TGCAGCGTTGAAGGGGGTAAGGGGGTCGCTGAAGCTTTCTTT.

The chain joins TRBV6-5 to TRBJ1-2; the D is unclear. The V end lost 2 bases, the J end lost 0 bases, and 1 base lay between the germline ends. The CDR3 is 12 residues long. Germline lookup yields CDR1 MNHEY and CDR2 SVGAGI. CDR3 region: CASSYANYGYTF. The CDR3 DNA is TGTGCCAGCAGTTACGCTAACTATGGCTACACCTTC.

The chain employs TRBV5-1 and TRBJ2-5; D not certain. Looked up from germline, CDR1 is SGHRS and CDR2 is YFSETQ. The V and J ends lost 0 bases and 4 bases respectively, with 10 bases between them. This CDR3 contains 14 residues. CDR3 amino acids: CASSLEGNGETQYF. The CDR3 bases are TGCGCCAGCAGCTTGGAAGGGAATGGAGAGACCCAGTACTTC.

The chain combines TRBV6-2 or TRBV6-3 with TRBJ1-1; TRBD1 matches at 10 bases. V lost 5 bases and J lost 4; bases outside the gene matches: 4. CDR3 size: 14 residues. The germline gives CDR1 MNHEY, CDR2 SVGEGT. This CDR3 is CASSDRGQSTEAFF. Written as DNA, the CDR3 is TGTGCCAGCAGTGACAGGGGGCAGAGCACTGAAGCTTTCTTT.